Below, one T cell receptor (beta chain) is given with its context. The antigen is undetermined. This sample is drawn from a study of CD8+ T cells in alopecia areata. Whole-study context: Treated patients took oral tofacitinib at 5 to 10 mg twice daily.

The study, taken as a whole, reports: Lesional scalp exceeded normal scalp in clonality, especially in alopecia totalis/universalis. Scalp sequencing also captures normal skin's resident alphabeta T cells.

J gave up 5 bases and V 0 bases, and 12 bases lay outside the gene matches. CDR1 is SEHNR and CDR2 is FQNEAQ in the germline V gene (reference sequence). This CDR3 spans 18 amino acids. RNA, once extracted, was reverse transcribed into cDNA for use as the sequencing template. The table came from immunoSEQ multiplex PCR; TCRdb's copy has only in-frame clones and leaves some out. The table shows around 140,000 clones, with roughly three fifths occurring only once. This chain connects TRBV7-9 to TRBJ1-2, with 10 bases that match TRBD1. The source is a human donor with alopecia areata. The starting material was CD4+ T cells sorted from blood, obtained at week 0. The CDR3 is CASSLALFRQGARYGYTF. In DNA form, the CDR3 reads TGTGCCAGCAGCTTAGCGCTTTTCCGACAGGGGGCCCGATATGGCTACACCTTC.